Given below is one TCR beta chain in context. Its target is unknown. This record belongs to a study of OX40 agonist ivuxolimab in advanced cancers. The overall study: While on treatment, patients had intravenous ivuxolimab at 0.01 to 10 mg/kg every 2 weeks.

CDR3 length: 13 amino acids. Per germline, CDR1 SGHRS and CDR2 YFSETQ. The V end lost 0 bases, the J end lost 15 bases, and 16 bases lay between the germline ends. The data were produced by immunoSEQ multiplex PCR, yet TCRdb's version contains in-frame clones alone and is incomplete. This sample carries approximately 60,000 clones, less than 95% of them seen once, and the ten largest clones take 4.5% to 5.5%. Regarding the study as a whole: Not determined was the antigen specificity of the expanded peripheral T cells.

This TCR was recovered from an adult with an advanced solid tumor such as melanoma, head and neck, liver or kidney cancer. Sequencing was performed on CD4+ or CD8+ T cells sorted from blood, taken in a trial of the OX40 agonist ivuxolimab. This sequence joins TRBV5-1 and TRBJ2-1, with D possibly TRBD1 on 7 matching bases. The chain's CDR3 is CASSLAGAGGLFF. The CDR3 bases are TGCGCCAGCAGCTTGGCCGGGGCAGGGGGGCTGTTCTTC.